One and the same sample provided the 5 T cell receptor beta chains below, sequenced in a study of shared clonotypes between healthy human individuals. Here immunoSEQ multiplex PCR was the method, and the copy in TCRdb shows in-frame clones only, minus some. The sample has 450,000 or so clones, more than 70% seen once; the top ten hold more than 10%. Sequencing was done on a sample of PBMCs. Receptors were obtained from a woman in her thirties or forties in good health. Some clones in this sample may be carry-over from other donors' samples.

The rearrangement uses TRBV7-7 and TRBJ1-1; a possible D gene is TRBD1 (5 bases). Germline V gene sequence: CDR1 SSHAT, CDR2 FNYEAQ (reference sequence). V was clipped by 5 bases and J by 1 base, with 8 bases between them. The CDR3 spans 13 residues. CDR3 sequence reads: CASSRDQNTEAFF. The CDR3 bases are TGTGCCAGCAGCCGGGACCAGAACACTGAAGCTTTCTTT.

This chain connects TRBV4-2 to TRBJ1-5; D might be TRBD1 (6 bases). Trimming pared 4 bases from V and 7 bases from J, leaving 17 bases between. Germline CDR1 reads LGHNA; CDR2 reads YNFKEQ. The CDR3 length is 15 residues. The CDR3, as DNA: TGTGCCAGCAGCCTGAACTGGGACATGGCCCAGCCCCAGCATTTT. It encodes CASSLNWDMAQPQHF.

CDR3: CASSVSSASYEQYF. In DNA form, the CDR3 reads TGTGCCAGCAGCGTCTCTAGCGCCTCCTACGAGCAGTACTTC. The chain is built from TRBV9 and TRBJ2-5; D possibly corresponds to TRBD2 (6 bases). The end of the DNA is better explained by TRBJ2-7, so the J call may be wrong. The CDR3 runs 14 residues. Germline-derived CDR1 and CDR2 are SGDLS and YYNGEE.

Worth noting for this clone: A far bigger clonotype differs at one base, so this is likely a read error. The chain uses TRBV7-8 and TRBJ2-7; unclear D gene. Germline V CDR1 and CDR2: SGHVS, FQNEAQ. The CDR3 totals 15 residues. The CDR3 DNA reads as TGTGCCAGCAGCTTAGAATCAGGAGAGGCCTACGGGCAGTACTTC. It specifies CASSLESGEAYGQYF.

The chain's CDR3 is CASRRKREDNEQFF. Written as DNA, the CDR3 is TGTGCCAGCAGAAGGAAGCGGGAGGATAATGAGCAGTTCTTC. V is TRBV6-5 and J is TRBJ2-1, with 9 bases that match TRBD2. Germline CDR1 is MNHEY and CDR2 is SVGAGI. V was pared by 6 bases and J by 7 bases, with 7 bases of the junction left unmatched. CDR3 length equals 14 residues.